This TCR beta chain came from a study of T cell clonotyping in hematopoietic cell transplantation. Trimming took off 7 bases at V and 12 bases at J, with 10 bases between the two ends. This CDR3 has 10 residues. Per the germline V gene, CDR1 is SNHLY and CDR2 is FYNNEI. Libraries were prepared by immunoSEQ multiplex PCR; TCRdb keeps only in-frame clonotypes and omits some of them. The sample lists 70,000 or so clones; 85% to 95% were seen once. The rearrangement joins TRBV2 to TRBJ2-1; D gene unclear. The TCR originated in a man between 45 and 60 years old in good health. Some clones in this sample may be carry-over from other donors' samples. What was sequenced was peripheral blood mononuclear cells. The chain's CDR3 is CASKLTLQFF. The CDR3 bases are TGTGCCAGCAAGTTGACGTTGCAGTTCTTC.